The next 13 T cell receptor beta chains were all read from a single sample in a study of cytomegalovirus exposure and HLA in healthy donors. Vbeta (60) and Jbeta (13) primers were used in the PCR. Produced via immunoSEQ multiplex PCR; TCRdb's table is partial and in-frame only. The sample has some 90,000 clones, 65% to 85% seen once; the top ten hold about 4%. Sequenced: PBMCs. The receptors come from a man in his fifties in good health and CMV-seronegative.

This clone occurred once. The chain has TRBV7-9 and TRBJ2-1; the match to TRBD2 covers 8 bases. Germline CDR1 SEHNR, CDR2 FQNEAQ (reference sequence). The CDR3 has 14 residues. Losses at the gene ends were 9 bases for V and 6 bases for J; bases not matched to a gene: 10. For the CDR3, the DNA is TGTGCCAGTCAGGGGCGGGAGGTCATCAATGAGCAGTTCTTC. Translating it yields CASQGREVINEQFF.

This sequence joins TRBV5-1 and TRBJ2-3; 13 bases are shared with TRBD2. Trimming removed 4 bases from V and 0 bases from J; junction bases left unmatched: 5. Germline CDR1 SGHRS, CDR2 YFSETQ. The CDR3 length is 17 residues. Written as DNA, the CDR3 is TGCGCCAGCAGCCCAGGACTAGCGGGGGCGAGCACAGATACGCAGTATTTT. This encodes CASSPGLAGASTDTQYF.

The V call is TRBV7-9, the J call TRBJ1-1; TRBD1 might be the D (6 bases). CDR3 length equals 15 residues. V was pared by 6 bases and J by 4 bases, with 18 bases between. Germline CDR1 and CDR2: SEHNR and FQNEAQ (reference sequence). The CDR3 DNA is TGTGCCAGCAGTCCCCAGGGGACCACGTCCACTGAAGCTTTCTTT. It is translated as CASSPQGTTSTEAFF.

The chain employs TRBV6-4 and TRBJ2-3; 10 bases align to TRBD1. From germline, CDR1 is MRHNA and CDR2 SNTAGT. The CDR3 consists of 15 residues. After removal of 0 bases from V and 4 bases from J, the junction contained 1 base not matched to a gene. The CDR3 bases are TGTGCCAGCAGTGACTCGACAGGGGGCGCAGATACGCAGTATTTT. Protein: CASSDSTGGADTQYF.

J is TRBJ2-5 and V is TRBV10-3; D gene unclear. With 3 bases removed from V and 0 bases from J, the gap between germline ends came to 11 bases. CDR3 length equals 15 residues. Germline V lookup: CDR1 ENHRY, CDR2 SYGVKD. The CDR3 loop reads CAISEDSAYQETQYF. The CDR3 region has the DNA TGTGCCATCAGTGAAGACTCAGCGTACCAAGAGACCCAGTACTTC.

The genes are TRBV6-1 and TRBJ1-4; tentative D call: TRBD1 (6 bases). The CDR3 runs 14 residues. V was pared by 3 bases and J by 4 bases, with 9 bases between. Germline loops: CDR1 MNHNS, CDR2 SASEGT. The CDR3: CASSEDRINEKLFF. For the CDR3, the DNA is TGTGCCAGCAGTGAGGACAGAATTAATGAAAAACTGTTTTTT.

The chain employs TRBV9 and TRBJ2-7; 8 positions match TRBD2. The germline V gene encodes CDR1 SGDLS and CDR2 YYNGEE. There are 14 residues in the CDR3. V was pared by 4 bases and J by 0 bases, with 3 bases of the junction left unmatched. CDR3 loop: CASSPGGGSYEQYF. The DNA of the CDR3 is TGTGCCAGCAGCCCGGGGGGGGGCTCCTACGAGCAGTACTTC.

This chain joins TRBV18 and TRBJ2-1; 11 nucleotides align to TRBD2. V was pared by 2 bases and J by 5 bases, with 11 bases of the junction left unmatched. CDR3 size: 18 residues. Germline V CDR1 and CDR2: KGHSH, LQKENI. Written as DNA, the CDR3 is TGTGCCAGCTCACCAAGGAGACTAGCGGGAAGACCCGACAATGAGCAGTTCTTC. Translated: CASSPRRLAGRPDNEQFF.

This clone has just a few counts. The chain has TRBV7-9 and TRBJ1-1; D not resolved. Trimming shortened V by 2 bases and J by 1 base, and 5 bases separated the two germline ends. From germline, CDR1 is SEHNR and CDR2 FQNEAQ (reference sequence). The CDR3 totals 13 residues. The CDR3 DNA follows: TGTGCCAGCAGCTTAACGGGGAACACTGAAGCTTTCTTT. Protein product: CASSLTGNTEAFF.

The table lists this clone with a count of one. One end of the junction is discordant with germline, which a read error may explain. This chain links TRBV5-1 with TRBJ1-1; 9 bases are shared with TRBD1. The length of the CDR3 is 12 residues. The germline V gene has CDR1 SGHRS and CDR2 YFSETQ. DNA for the CDR3: TGCGCCAGCAGCTCCGGGACAGGGTACCCCTTTTTT. It codes for CASSSGTGYPFF.

The chain joins TRBV19 to TRBJ1-1, with a weak D call TRBD1 (5 bases). CDR1 and CDR2 from the germline V gene are LNHDA and SQIVND (reference sequence). The CDR3 spans 15 residues. With 4 bases removed from V and 3 bases from J, the gap between germline ends came to 15 bases. The CDR3 protein is CASSTTWGGDTEAFF. The CDR3 coding sequence is TGTGCCAGTAGTACCACGTGGGGCGGGGACACTGAAGCTTTCTTT.

The chain is built from TRBV5-1 and TRBJ2-7; the match to TRBD2 covers 7 bases. There are 15 residues in the CDR3. The germline gives CDR1 SGHRS, CDR2 YFSETQ. Trimming removed 4 bases from V and 3 bases from J; junction bases left unmatched: 10. The DNA of the CDR3 is TGCGCCAGCAGCGCTTCTAGCGGTGTGGGCTACGAGCAGTACTTC. Its protein product is CASSASSGVGYEQYF. The entire variable domain, with the rest obtained from reference TRBV5-1 and TRBJ2-7, is as follows: KAGVTQTPRYLIKTRGQQVTLSCSPISGHRSVSWYQQTPGQGLQFLFEYFSETQRNKGNFPGRFSGRQFSNSRSEMNVSTLELGDSALYLCASSASSGVGYEQYFGPGTRLTVT.

The rearrangement links TRBV5-1 to TRBJ2-7; TRBD2 might be the D (5 bases). The length of the CDR3 is 18 residues. Germline V CDR1 and CDR2: SGHRS, YFSETQ. V was trimmed by 1 base and J by 1 base, leaving 21 bases between them. CDR3 DNA: TGCGCCAGCAGCTTGCAAATGGGCAGTGCCGGGATGTCCTACGAGCAGTACTTC. Translation gives CASSLQMGSAGMSYEQYF.